The entry below gives a single TCR beta chain sequence along with its context. These data originate in a study of blood T cell repertoires in COVID-19. Study background: T cells, B-cell-depleted T cells, or PBMCs provided the cDNA or gDNA that served as material.

Per the authors' pipeline: Estimation of nucleated cell counts was performed using reference gene primer amplification. Profiled with immunoSEQ multiplex PCR; TCRdb holds only in-frame clones, not every one. V, J and clone size were drawn from that table, and D and trimming were deduced from the DNA. The sample shows fewer than 65,000 clones, 70% to 90% of them seen only once. CDR3 length: 15 residues. Trimming took off 6 bases at V and 3 bases at J, with 15 bases between the two ends. Germline V lookup: CDR1 WSHSY, CDR2 SAAADI. The chain uses TRBV10-2 and TRBJ1-5; a weak D match, TRBD1 (5 bases). The clonotype originates from a human donor in a cohort sampled during active COVID-19. Sequenced material: peripheral blood. CDR3 coding DNA: TGCGCCAGCAGAGAGGGAAGGGGCGCCAATCAGCCCCAGCATTTT. Residues: CASREGRGANQPQHF.